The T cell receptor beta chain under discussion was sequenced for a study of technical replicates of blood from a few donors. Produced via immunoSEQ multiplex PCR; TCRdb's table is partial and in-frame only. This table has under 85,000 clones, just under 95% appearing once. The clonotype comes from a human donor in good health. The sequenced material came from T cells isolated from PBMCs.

CDR3 residues: CASIPPENTEAFF. The CDR3 DNA reads TGTGCCAGCATCCCCCCAGAGAACACTGAAGCTTTCTTT. This chain links TRBV6-5 with TRBJ1-1; D is undetermined. Germline CDR1 and CDR2: MNHEY and SVGAGI. V was pared by 7 bases and J by 1 base, with 10 bases between. This CDR3 is 13 amino acids long.